What follows describes a single T cell receptor beta chain. The target antigen is unknown. Naive CD8+ T cells carried a CD45RO-CCR7+CD27+CD95- phenotype. This entry comes from a study of CXCR3-negative and CXCR3-positive naive CD8 T cells. Study conclusions and caveats: Memory CD8+ cells had much lower diversity, and both naive subsets had comparably high diversity. Cryopreservation partially decreased CXCR3 expression, and most assays used fresh PBMCs. Higher TRB CDR3 hydrophobicity marked CXCR3-positive naive cells relative to CXCR3-negative naive cells.

Carrying UMI labels, the TRB cDNA libraries were prepared through 5' RACE. One entry per CDR3 protein, without DNA, is what TCRdb gives after re-calling the 5' RACE reads. Its clone listing holds under 75,000 distinct CDR3 sequences. The CDR3 runs to 16 residues. Germline CDR1 and CDR2: SEHNR and FQNEAQ (reference sequence). The sample taken for sequencing was naive CXCR3+ CD8+ T cells from blood. Subset of the sample: CD45RO-CCR7+CD27+CD95- naive CD8+ T cells expressing CXCR3 (TNR3+). The receptor's source is a human donor in good health. Some clones in this sample may be carry-over from other donors' samples. V gene TRBV7-9 combines with J gene TRBJ1-2; TCRdb outputs TRBD1, but without DNA this stays unchecked. The CDR3 spells CASSPGTGDTNYGYTF.